This TCR beta chain was sequenced in a study of blood T cell repertoires in COVID-19. Study details: The origin of the acute and convalescent COVID-19 samples was the United States, Italy and Spain. Nucleic acid was either cDNA or gDNA, and it came from T cells, B-cell-depleted T cells, or PBMCs.

Germline CDR1 is LGHDT and CDR2 is YNNKEL (reference sequence). V shed 0 bases and J shed 6 bases, with 14 bases lying between them. This CDR3 comprises 16 residues. In the study's own analysis: Estimated nucleated cell counts came from reference gene primer amplification. Assay used: immunoSEQ multiplex PCR; TCRdb lists only in-frame clones, some missing. V, J and clone size are those of that table, while D and trimming were read from the DNA. The data hold 90,000 to 130,000 clones, with 85% to 90% observed a single time. Sequencing was done on a sample of peripheral blood. The clonotype was recovered from a woman between 50 and 59 years old with acute or convalescent COVID-19. The chain employs TRBV3-1 (or the pseudogene TRBV3-2) and TRBJ2-2, with D maybe TRBD2 (6 bases). The CDR3 nucleotides are TGTGCCAGCAGCCAAGATTCACTAGCTGGGTCCGGGGAGCTGTTTTTT. Translation gives CASSQDSLAGSGELFF.